This T cell receptor (beta chain) stems from a study of T cell clonality in common variable immunodeficiency. Study conclusions and caveats: Repertoire-complication correlations in CVID were limited by patient heterogeneity. TCRbeta clonality was increased in CVID versus healthy controls. In common variable immunodeficiency, TCR beta chains reportedly carried fewer deletions and N-nucleotide insertions.

The length of the CDR3 is 14 residues. From germline, CDR1 is SGHRS and CDR2 YFSETQ. V was pared by 5 bases and J by 9 bases, with 15 bases between. Reduced serum IgG, IgA and/or IgM plus specific antibody deficiency defined CVID. Both groups were predominantly of Caucasian heritage. Using immunoSEQ multiplex PCR, the repertoire was profiled, and TCRdb retains in-frame clones only, with some absent. Recorded here are about 34,000 clones, none singletons. This clone was recorded a few times. The antigen remains unidentified. The CDR3 is cut off 3 residues early in the read; its end comes from the germline J gene.

The receptor was isolated from a human donor with common variable immunodeficiency. Sequences were obtained from peripheral blood mononuclear cells. The genes are TRBV5-1 and TRBJ1-6; D possibly corresponds to TRBD1 (6 bases). CDR3 DNA (partial): TGCGCCAGCAGTGACTCTTACAGGGTTTCACCC. Its protein is CASSDSYRVSP. The complete CDR3 sequence is CASSDSYRVSPLHF.